Below, 24 T cell receptor beta chains from the same sample are listed, as sequenced in a study of cytomegalovirus exposure and HLA in healthy donors. Amplification used 60 Vbeta primers and 13 Jbeta primers. Produced via immunoSEQ multiplex PCR; TCRdb's table is partial and in-frame only. The sample has about 110,000 clones, approximately 73% seen once. Material: PBMCs. These receptors came from a man aged 25 to 40 in good health and CMV-seronegative.

V and J are TRBV10-3 and TRBJ1-2; D is possibly TRBD1 (5 bases). The V end was cut by 3 bases, the J end by 3 bases, with 5 bases between. Germline lookup yields CDR1 ENHRY and CDR2 SYGVKD. The CDR3 loop spans 12 amino acids. The CDR3 DNA sequence: TGTGCCATCAGTGAAGGGGACTATGGCTACACCTTC. Its translation is CAISEGDYGYTF.

This CDR3 is CASSPRGAETYEQYF. In DNA form, the CDR3 reads TGTGCCAGCAGCCCCAGGGGCGCAGAAACTTACGAGCAGTACTTC. The rearrangement joins TRBV28 to TRBJ2-7; D is possibly TRBD1 (6 bases). This CDR3 has 15 amino acids. Per the germline V gene, CDR1 is MDHEN and CDR2 is SYDVKM. The germline V and J ends were trimmed by 6 bases and 4 bases, with 19 bases remaining between them. The full variable domain, in which reference TRBV28 and TRBJ2-7 provide the parts outside the CDR3, is DVKVTQSSRYLVKRTGEKVFLECVQDMDHENMFWYRQDPGLGLRLIYFSYDVKMKEKGDIPEGYSVSREKKERFSLILESASTNQTSMYLCASSPRGAETYEQYFGPGTRLTVT.

This clone was seen a single time. V gene TRBV19 combines with J gene TRBJ2-1; 8 nucleotides agree with TRBD2. V shed 1 base, J shed 0 bases, and the junction held 8 bases outside the gene matches. The CDR3 sequence is 18 residues long. Per the germline V gene, CDR1 is LNHDA and CDR2 is SQIVND (reference sequence). For the CDR3, the DNA is TGTGCCAGTAGTATAGCTCGGCTAGCGGGCGGCTCCTACAATGAGCAGTTCTTC. Residues: CASSIARLAGGSYNEQFF.

V gene TRBV29-1 combines with J gene TRBJ2-5; possible D gene TRBD2, 5 bases. This CDR3 contains 13 residues. V lost 5 bases to trimming and J lost 5 bases, with 15 bases between them. Germline CDR1 reads SQVTM; CDR2 reads ANQGSEA. CDR3 sequence: CSVRVRGGETQYF. CDR3 coding DNA: TGCAGCGTTCGCGTCCGGGGTGGGGAGACCCAGTACTTC.

As concerns this clone: One end of the junction does not line up with germline, which may come from a read error. The V and J genes are TRBV7-9 and TRBJ2-7, with D perhaps TRBD1 (5 bases). CDR3 length: 12 residues. Germline V gene sequence: CDR1 SEHNR, CDR2 FQNEAQ (reference sequence). In DNA, the CDR3 is TGTTCCAGCAGCTTATCCCCAGGGGAGCAGTACTTC. Translated, it gives CSSSLSPGEQYF.

V gene TRBV6-1 combines with J gene TRBJ2-1; 7 positions agree with TRBD1. Germline values: CDR1 MNHNS, CDR2 SASEGT. This CDR3 has 17 amino acids. With 3 bases clipped from V and 3 bases from J, the junction kept 11 bases outside the gene matches. The CDR3 reads CASSDGGQTYVYNEQFF. CDR3 DNA: TGTGCCAGCAGTGATGGGGGACAGACCTATGTCTACAATGAGCAGTTCTTC.

The chain links TRBV11-2 to TRBJ2-7; 9 nucleotides agree with TRBD1. V was pared by 5 bases and J by 7 bases, with 12 bases of the junction left unmatched. There are 15 residues in the CDR3. Germline CDR1 SGHAT, CDR2 FQNNGV. The CDR3 region has the DNA TGTGCCAGCAGCCCCCCCGGGACAGGGCTCCAAGAGCAGTACTTC. This sequence encodes CASSPPGTGLQEQYF.

The V and J genes are TRBV15 and TRBJ2-7; the D gene is possibly TRBD1 (6 bases). CDR1 and CDR2 (germline): LNHNV, YYDKDF (reference sequence). Trimming took 0 bases from V and 9 from J, leaving 9 bases between them. The CDR3 sequence is 12 residues long. CDR3 residues: CATSRDQGRQYF. CDR3 coding DNA: TGTGCCACCAGCAGAGACCAGGGGAGGCAGTACTTC.

The V gene is TRBV25-1, the J gene TRBJ2-3; 9 nucleotides align to TRBD1. The CDR3 is made up of 15 amino acids. Germline values: CDR1 MGHDK, CDR2 SYGVNS. V shed 4 bases, J shed 2 bases, and the junction held 4 bases outside the gene matches. CDR3 DNA sequence: TGTGCCAGCAGTGCTTGGACAGGGGTCACAGATACGCAGTATTTT. Translation: CASSAWTGVTDTQYF.

A few counts support this clone. V is TRBV7-3 and J is TRBJ2-3; TRBD1 aligns across 7 bases. Germline V gene sequence: CDR1 SGHTA, CDR2 FQGTGA. CDR3 length: 13 amino acids. Germline trimming cut 6 bases from V and 4 bases from J; bases unmatched to any gene: 4. CDR3 protein: CASRQQGSDTQYF. In DNA, the CDR3 is TGTGCCAGCAGACAACAGGGGTCAGATACGCAGTATTTT.

This chain connects TRBV2 to TRBJ2-1, with 10 bases fitting TRBD2. The CDR3 sequence is 17 residues long. Germline trimming cut 3 bases from V and 3 bases from J; bases unmatched to any gene: 8. CDR1 and CDR2 (germline): SNHLY, FYNNEI. The CDR3 reads CASSEGLAGAHYNEQFF. The CDR3 bases are TGTGCCAGCAGTGAGGGGCTAGCGGGAGCCCACTACAATGAGCAGTTCTTC.

The rearrangement joins TRBV7-2 to TRBJ2-1; 8 bases map to TRBD2. V was clipped by 11 bases and J by 8 bases; unmatched bases: 11. Germline V gene data show CDR1 as SGHTA and CDR2 as FQGNSA. This CDR3 region has 13 residues. The CDR3 sequence is CALGTRNVHEQFF. CDR3 nucleotides: TGTGCCCTTGGGACTAGAAATGTCCATGAGCAGTTCTTC.

This clone was observed once. The chain uses TRBV6-4 and TRBJ1-1; no clear D gene. Looked up from germline, CDR1 is MRHNA and CDR2 is SNTAGT. The CDR3 runs 13 residues. V lost 5 bases and J 3 bases, leaving 10 bases between the germline ends. The CDR3 is CASSHEEHTEAFF. CDR3 bases: TGTGCCAGCAGTCACGAGGAGCACACTGAAGCTTTCTTT.

The chain combines TRBV15 with TRBJ2-5, with 8 bases that match TRBD1. Germline-derived CDR1 and CDR2 are LNHNV and YYDKDF (reference sequence). The CDR3 spans 16 residues. The trim removed 0 bases at V and 4 bases at J, leaving 7 bases unmatched. The CDR3 here is CATSREGQGARETQYF. Here the CDR3 DNA reads TGTGCCACCAGCAGAGAAGGGCAGGGGGCGCGAGAGACCCAGTACTTC.

J is TRBJ1-5 and V is TRBV5-1; D gene uncertain. The CDR3 has 15 amino acids. V was pared by 1 base and J by 0 bases, with 8 bases between. From germline, CDR1 is SGHRS and CDR2 YFSETQ. The CDR3 coding sequence is TGCGCCAGCAGCTTGTTCGGGGATAGCAATCAGCCCCAGCATTTT. Protein sequence: CASSLFGDSNQPQHF. Combining the CDR3 with reference TRBV5-1 and TRBJ1-5 gives the whole variable domain KAGVTQTPRYLIKTRGQQVTLSCSPISGHRSVSWYQQTPGQGLQFLFEYFSETQRNKGNFPGRFSGRQFSNSRSEMNVSTLELGDSALYLCASSLFGDSNQPQHFGDGTRLSIL.

The gene calls are TRBV30 and TRBJ2-1, with 9 bases lining up with TRBD2. Germline V gene sequence: CDR1 GTSNPN, CDR2 SVGIG (reference sequence). The CDR3 loop spans 18 amino acids. The V segment lost 1 base and the J segment 0 bases; nucleotides outside the gene matches: 10. The CDR3, as DNA: TGTGCCTGGAGTGGAAGACTAGCGGACCAGAGCTCCTACAATGAGCAGTTCTTC. Its translation: CAWSGRLADQSSYNEQFF.

This CDR3 is CASSSNQGVLNNEQFF. CDR3 sequence (DNA): TGTGCCAGCAGCTCCAACCAGGGGGTCCTAAACAATGAGCAGTTCTTC. The V call is TRBV11-3, the J call TRBJ2-1, with 7 bases that match TRBD1. V lost 4 bases and J lost 5; bases outside the gene matches: 11. Germline values: CDR1 SGHNT, CDR2 YENEEA. The CDR3 is made up of 16 amino acids.

On this clone: The sample carries other DNA sequences with the same CDR3. The chain carries TRBV5-1 and TRBJ2-3; 8 positions match TRBD2. The J segment lost 3 bases and the V segment lost 4 bases, leaving 4 bases of the junction unmatched. Looked up from germline, CDR1 is SGHRS and CDR2 is YFSETQ. This CDR3 contains 14 residues. The CDR3 DNA sequence: TGCGCCAGCAGCCAGGGACTAGTAACAGATACGCAGTATTTT. Protein product: CASSQGLVTDTQYF.

This clone was observed many times. This chain links TRBV18 with TRBJ1-1; no definite D call. Germline CDR1 reads KGHSH; CDR2 reads LQKENI. Between the trimmed V and J ends, which lost 2 bases and 0 bases, there was a span of 13 bases. This CDR3 is 16 amino acids long. CDR3 in DNA: TGTGCCAGCTCACCAGCCTCTGAGGTTATGAACACTGAAGCTTTCTTT. It encodes CASSPASEVMNTEAFF. Full variable domain (missing parts from reference TRBV18 and TRBJ1-1): NAGVMQNPRHLVRRRGQEARLRCSPMKGHSHVYWYRQLPEEGLKFMVYLQKENIIDESGMPKERFSAEFPKEGPSILRIQQVVRGDSAAYFCASSPASEVMNTEAFFGQGTRLTVV.

The sample holds a few counts of this clone. The chain recombines TRBV5-4 with TRBJ2-5; TRBD1 might be the D (6 bases). CDR3 length equals 14 residues. Germline V gives CDR1 SGHNT, CDR2 YYREEE (reference sequence). Trimming cost V 4 bases and J 1 base, with 11 bases left between them. The CDR3 nucleotides are TGTGCCAGCAGCCCATGGGACACCCAAGAGACCCAGTACTTC. Protein product: CASSPWDTQETQYF.

The sample holds a few counts of this clone. Other DNA sequences in this sample translate to the same CDR3. The rearrangement links TRBV6-1 to TRBJ2-7, with 8 positions matching TRBD1. The germline V gene has CDR1 MNHNS and CDR2 SASEGT. J was trimmed by 4 bases and V by 2 bases; bases with no gene match: 13. The CDR3 has 17 residues. In DNA, the CDR3 is TGTGCCAGCAGTGAAAATAAGCTCGGACAGGGTCTTTACGAGCAGTACTTC. The encoded protein is CASSENKLGQGLYEQYF.

The chain employs TRBV5-1 and TRBJ2-3, with D possibly TRBD2 on 6 matching bases. Germline V lookup: CDR1 SGHRS, CDR2 YFSETQ. Trimming pared 0 bases from V and 4 bases from J, leaving 9 bases between. The CDR3 has 14 amino acids. The CDR3 reads CASSLDGRADTQYF. In DNA, the CDR3 is TGCGCCAGCAGCTTGGACGGGAGAGCAGATACGCAGTATTTT.

This chain connects TRBV5-6 to TRBJ2-7, with a weak D call TRBD1 (5 bases). V was trimmed by 0 bases and J by 2 bases, leaving 9 bases between them. The germline V gene has CDR1 SGHDT and CDR2 YYEEEE. The CDR3 sequence is 14 residues long. CDR3 residues: CASSLAGRAYEQYF. CDR3 sequence (DNA): TGTGCCAGCAGCTTGGCTGGCAGGGCCTACGAGCAGTACTTC.

The J gene is TRBJ2-7, the V gene TRBV27; D uncertain. From germline, CDR1 is MNHEY and CDR2 SMNVEV (reference sequence). V lost 6 bases, J lost 3 bases, and 9 bases lay in between. The CDR3 is 12 amino acids. The CDR3 coding sequence is TGTGCCAGCAGCCGACTGGGCTACGAGCAGTACTTC. Translation gives CASSRLGYEQYF.